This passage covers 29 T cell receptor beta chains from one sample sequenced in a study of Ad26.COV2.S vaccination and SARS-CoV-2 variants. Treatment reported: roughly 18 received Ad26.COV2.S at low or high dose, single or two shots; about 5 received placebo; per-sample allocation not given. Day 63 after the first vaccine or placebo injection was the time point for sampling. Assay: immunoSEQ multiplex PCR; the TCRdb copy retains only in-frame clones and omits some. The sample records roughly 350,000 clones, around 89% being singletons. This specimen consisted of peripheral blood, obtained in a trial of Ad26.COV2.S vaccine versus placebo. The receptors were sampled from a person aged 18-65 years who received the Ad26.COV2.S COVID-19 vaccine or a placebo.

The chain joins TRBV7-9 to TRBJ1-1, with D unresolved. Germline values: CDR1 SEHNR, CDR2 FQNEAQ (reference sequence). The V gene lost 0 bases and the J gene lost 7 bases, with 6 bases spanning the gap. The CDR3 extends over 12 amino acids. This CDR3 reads CASSLASNEAFF. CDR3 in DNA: TGTGCCAGCAGCTTAGCGTCCAATGAAGCTTTCTTT. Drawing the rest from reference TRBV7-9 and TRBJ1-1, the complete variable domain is DTGVSQNPRHKITKRGQNVTFRCDPISEHNRLYWYRQTLGQGPEFLTYFQNEAQLEKSRLLSDRFSAERPKGSFSTLEIQRTEQGDSAMYLCASSLASNEAFFGQGTRLTVV.

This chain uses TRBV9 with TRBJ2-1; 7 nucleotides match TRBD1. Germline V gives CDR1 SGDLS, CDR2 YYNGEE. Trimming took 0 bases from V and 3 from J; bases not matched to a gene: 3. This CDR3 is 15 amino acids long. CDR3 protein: CASSVDGTVYNEQFF. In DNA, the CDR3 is TGTGCCAGCAGCGTAGATGGGACAGTCTACAATGAGCAGTTCTTC.

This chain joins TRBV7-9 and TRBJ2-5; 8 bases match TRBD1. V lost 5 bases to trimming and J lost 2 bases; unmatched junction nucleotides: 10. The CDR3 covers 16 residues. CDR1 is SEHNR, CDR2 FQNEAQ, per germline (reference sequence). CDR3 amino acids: CASSISTTGAQETQYF. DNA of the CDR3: TGTGCCAGCAGCATATCCACGACAGGGGCGCAAGAGACCCAGTACTTC.

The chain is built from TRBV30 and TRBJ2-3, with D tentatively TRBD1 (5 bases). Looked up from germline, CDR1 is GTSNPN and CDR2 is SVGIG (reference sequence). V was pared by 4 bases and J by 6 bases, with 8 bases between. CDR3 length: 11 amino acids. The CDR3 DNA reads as TGTGCCTGGATAGGGGCTGATACGCAGTATTTT. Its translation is CAWIGADTQYF.

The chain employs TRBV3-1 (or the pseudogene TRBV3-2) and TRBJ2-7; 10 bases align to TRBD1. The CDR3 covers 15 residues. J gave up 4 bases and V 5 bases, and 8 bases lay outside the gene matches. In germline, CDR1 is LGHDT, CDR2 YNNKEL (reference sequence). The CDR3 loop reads CASSAPGQGHYEQYF. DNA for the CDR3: TGTGCCAGCAGCGCACCGGGACAGGGGCATTACGAGCAGTACTTC.

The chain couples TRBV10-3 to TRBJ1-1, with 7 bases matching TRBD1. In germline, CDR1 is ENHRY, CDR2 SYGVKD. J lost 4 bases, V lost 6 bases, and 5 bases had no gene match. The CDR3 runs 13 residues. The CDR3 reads CAISADRSTEAFF. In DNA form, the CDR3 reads TGTGCCATCAGCGCGGACAGGTCCACTGAAGCTTTCTTT.

The chain's CDR3 is CASSQNYLAGGRTDTQYF. In DNA, the CDR3 is TGTGCCAGCAGCCAGAACTATCTAGCGGGAGGACGCACAGATACGCAGTATTTT. J is TRBJ2-3 and V is TRBV4-2, with TRBD2 matching 11 bases. The CDR3 has 18 residues. V shed 3 bases, J shed 1 base, and the junction held 9 bases outside the gene matches. Germline CDR1 is LGHNA and CDR2 is YNFKEQ.

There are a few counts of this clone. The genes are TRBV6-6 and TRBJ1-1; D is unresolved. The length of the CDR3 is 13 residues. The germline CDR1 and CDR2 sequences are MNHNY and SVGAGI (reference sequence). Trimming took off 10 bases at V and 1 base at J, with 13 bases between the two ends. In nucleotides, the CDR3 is TGTGCCATCTCAGGCGGAGAGAACACTGAAGCTTTCTTT. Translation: CAISGGENTEAFF.

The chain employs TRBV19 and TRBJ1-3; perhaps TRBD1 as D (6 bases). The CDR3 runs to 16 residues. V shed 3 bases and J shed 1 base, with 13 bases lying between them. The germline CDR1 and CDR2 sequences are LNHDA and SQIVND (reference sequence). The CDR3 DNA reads TGTGCCAGTAGTATGTATGGGACATCATCTGGAAACACCATATATTTT. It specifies CASSMYGTSSGNTIYF.

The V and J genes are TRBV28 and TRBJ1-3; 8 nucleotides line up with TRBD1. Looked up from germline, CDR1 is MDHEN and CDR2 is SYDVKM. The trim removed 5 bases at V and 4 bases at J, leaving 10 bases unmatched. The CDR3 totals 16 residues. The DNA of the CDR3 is TGTGCCAGCAGTCAAGAACGACAGGGGTCCGGAAACACCATATATTTT. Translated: CASSQERQGSGNTIYF.

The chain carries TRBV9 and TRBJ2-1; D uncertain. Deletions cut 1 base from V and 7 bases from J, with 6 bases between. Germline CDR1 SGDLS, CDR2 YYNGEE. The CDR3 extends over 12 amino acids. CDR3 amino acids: CASSVNRNEQFF. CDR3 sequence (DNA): TGTGCCAGCAGCGTAAATAGGAATGAGCAGTTCTTC. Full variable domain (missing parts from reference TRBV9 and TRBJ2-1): DSGVTQTPKHLITATGQRVTLRCSPRSGDLSVYWYQQSLDQGLQFLIQYYNGEERAKGNILERFSAQQFPDLHSELNLSSLELGDSALYFCASSVNRNEQFFGPGTRLTVL.

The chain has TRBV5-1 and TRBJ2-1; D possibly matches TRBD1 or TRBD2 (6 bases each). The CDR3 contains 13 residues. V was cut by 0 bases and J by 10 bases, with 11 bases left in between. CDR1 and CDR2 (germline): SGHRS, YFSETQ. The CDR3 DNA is TGCGCCAGCAGCTTGGAGGGGGGAAGCGAGCAGTTCTTC. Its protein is CASSLEGGSEQFF.

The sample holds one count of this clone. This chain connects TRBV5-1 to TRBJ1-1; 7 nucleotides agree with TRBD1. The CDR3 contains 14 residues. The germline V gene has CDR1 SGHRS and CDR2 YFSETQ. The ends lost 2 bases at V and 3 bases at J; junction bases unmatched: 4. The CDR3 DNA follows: TGCGCCAGCAGCTTTGGTCAGGGGGACACTGAAGCTTTCTTT. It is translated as CASSFGQGDTEAFF.

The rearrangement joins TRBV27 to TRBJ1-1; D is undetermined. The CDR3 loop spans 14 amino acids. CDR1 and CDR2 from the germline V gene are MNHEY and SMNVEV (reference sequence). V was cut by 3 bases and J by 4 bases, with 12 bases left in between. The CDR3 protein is CASSFSGSGTEAFF. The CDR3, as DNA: TGTGCCAGCAGTTTTAGTGGGTCGGGCACTGAAGCTTTCTTT.

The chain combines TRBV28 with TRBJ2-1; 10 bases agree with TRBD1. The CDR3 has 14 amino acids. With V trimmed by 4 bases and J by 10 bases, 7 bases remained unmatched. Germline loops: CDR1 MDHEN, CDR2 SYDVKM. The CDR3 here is CASSSTGGVLEQFF. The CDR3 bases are TGTGCCAGCAGTTCGACAGGGGGCGTATTAGAGCAGTTCTTC.

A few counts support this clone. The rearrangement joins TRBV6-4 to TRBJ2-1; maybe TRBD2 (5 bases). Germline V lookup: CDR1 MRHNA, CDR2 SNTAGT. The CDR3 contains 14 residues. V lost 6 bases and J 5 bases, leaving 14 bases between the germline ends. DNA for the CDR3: TGTGCCAGCAGCCGCCTACGGGGAGACAATGAGCAGTTCTTC. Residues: CASSRLRGDNEQFF.

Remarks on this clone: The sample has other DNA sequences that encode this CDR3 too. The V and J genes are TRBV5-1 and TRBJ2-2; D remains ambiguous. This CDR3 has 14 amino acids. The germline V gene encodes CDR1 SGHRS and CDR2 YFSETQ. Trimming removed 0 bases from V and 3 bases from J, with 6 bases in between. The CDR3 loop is CASSLGVDTGELFF. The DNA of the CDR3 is TGCGCCAGCAGCTTGGGCGTGGACACCGGGGAGCTGTTTTTT.

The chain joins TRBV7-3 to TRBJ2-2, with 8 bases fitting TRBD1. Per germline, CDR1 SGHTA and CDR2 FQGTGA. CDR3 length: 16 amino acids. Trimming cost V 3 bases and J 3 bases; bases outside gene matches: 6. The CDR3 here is CASSLTGAEYTGELFF. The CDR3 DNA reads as TGTGCCAGCAGCTTGACAGGGGCGGAGTACACCGGGGAGCTGTTTTTT.

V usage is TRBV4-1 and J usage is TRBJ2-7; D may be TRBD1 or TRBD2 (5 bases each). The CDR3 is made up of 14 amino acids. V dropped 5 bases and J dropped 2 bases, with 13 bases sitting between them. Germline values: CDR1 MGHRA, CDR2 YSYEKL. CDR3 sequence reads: CASSFRDGAYEQYF. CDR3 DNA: TGCGCCAGCAGCTTCCGGGACGGAGCCTACGAGCAGTACTTC.

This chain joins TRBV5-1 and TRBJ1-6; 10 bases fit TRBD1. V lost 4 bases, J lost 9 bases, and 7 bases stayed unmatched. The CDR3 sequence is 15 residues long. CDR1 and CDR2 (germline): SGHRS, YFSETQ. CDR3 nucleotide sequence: TGCGCCAGCAGCCGGGACAGGGGTAGCAGTTCACCCCTCCACTTT. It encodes CASSRDRGSSSPLHF.

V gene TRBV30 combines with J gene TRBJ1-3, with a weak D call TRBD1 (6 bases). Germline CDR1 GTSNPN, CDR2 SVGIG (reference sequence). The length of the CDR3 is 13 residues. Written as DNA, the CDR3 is TGTGCTGTTAGGGGGATCTCTGGAAACACCATATATTTT. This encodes CAVRGISGNTIYF.

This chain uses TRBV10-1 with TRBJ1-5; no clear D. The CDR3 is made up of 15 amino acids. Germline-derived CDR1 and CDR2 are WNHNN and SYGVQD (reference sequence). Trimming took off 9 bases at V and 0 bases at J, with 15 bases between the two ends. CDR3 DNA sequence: TGCGCCAGAGTAGACAATATCTTTAGCAATCAGCCCCAGCATTTT. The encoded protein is CARVDNIFSNQPQHF.

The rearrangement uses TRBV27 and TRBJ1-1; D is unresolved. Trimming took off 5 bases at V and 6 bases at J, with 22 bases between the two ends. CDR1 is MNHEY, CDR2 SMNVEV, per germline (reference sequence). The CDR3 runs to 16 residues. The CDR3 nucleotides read TGTGCCAGCAGTCCCACGCCCTCCCCACGTTCCGCTGAAGCTTTCTTT. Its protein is CASSPTPSPRSAEAFF.

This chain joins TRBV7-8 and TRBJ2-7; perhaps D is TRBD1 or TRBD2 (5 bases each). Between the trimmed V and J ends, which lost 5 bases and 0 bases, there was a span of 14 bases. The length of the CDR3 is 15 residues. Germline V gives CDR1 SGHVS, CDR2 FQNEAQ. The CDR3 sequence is CASSQSGTSSYEQYF. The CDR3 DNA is TGTGCCAGCAGCCAATCCGGGACGTCCTCCTACGAGCAGTACTTC.

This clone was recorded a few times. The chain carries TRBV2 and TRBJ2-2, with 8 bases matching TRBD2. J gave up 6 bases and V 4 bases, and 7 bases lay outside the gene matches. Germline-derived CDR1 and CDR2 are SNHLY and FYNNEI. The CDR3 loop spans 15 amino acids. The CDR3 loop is CASSVTGLGPGELFF. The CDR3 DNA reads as TGTGCCAGCAGTGTCACGGGACTAGGCCCCGGGGAGCTGTTTTTT.

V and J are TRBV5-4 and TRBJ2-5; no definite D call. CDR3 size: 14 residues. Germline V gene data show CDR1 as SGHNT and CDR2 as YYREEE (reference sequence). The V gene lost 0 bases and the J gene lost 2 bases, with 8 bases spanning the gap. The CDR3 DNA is TGTGCCAGCAGCTTGGTTACTACTCAAGAGACCCAGTACTTC. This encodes CASSLVTTQETQYF.

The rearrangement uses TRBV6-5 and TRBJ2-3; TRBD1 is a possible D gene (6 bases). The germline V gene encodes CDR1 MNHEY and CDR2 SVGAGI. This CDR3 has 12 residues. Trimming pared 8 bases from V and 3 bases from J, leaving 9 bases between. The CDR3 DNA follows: TGTGCCAGCGAGACAGGAACAGATACGCAGTATTTT. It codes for CASETGTDTQYF.

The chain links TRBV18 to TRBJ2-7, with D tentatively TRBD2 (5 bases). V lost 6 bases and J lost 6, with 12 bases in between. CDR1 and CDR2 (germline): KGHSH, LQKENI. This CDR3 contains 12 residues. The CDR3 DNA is TGTGCCAGCTCGCGAACGGGATTCGAGCAGTACTTC. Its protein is CASSRTGFEQYF.

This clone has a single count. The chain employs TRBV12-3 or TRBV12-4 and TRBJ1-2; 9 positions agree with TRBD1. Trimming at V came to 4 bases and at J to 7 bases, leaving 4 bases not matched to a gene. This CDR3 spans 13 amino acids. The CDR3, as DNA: TGTGCCAGCAGTTACAGGGGGCTGGGTGGCTACACCTTC. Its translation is CASSYRGLGGYTF.